Below are 23 T cell receptor beta chains sequenced from a single sample in a study of response to subunit inactivated influenza vaccine. One entry per CDR3 protein results from TCRdb running MiXCR on the RT-PCR reads. This table holds 150,000 or so distinct CDR3 sequences, about 10% found once. Specimen: CD8+ T cells sorted from PBMCs, collected roughly 24 months after vaccination. These receptors were collected from a man in his fifties or sixties who received an inactivated influenza vaccine.

This clonotype was seen only a few times. The chain is built from TRBV4-3 and TRBJ2-3; D not resolved. Germline loops: CDR1 LGHNA, CDR2 YSLEER. V lost 0 bases to trimming and J lost 2 bases, with 9 bases between them. This CDR3 has 15 amino acids. As DNA, the CDR3 is TGCGCCAGCAGCCAAGATCGGCTAACCACAGATACGCAGTATTTT. This sequence encodes CASSQDRLTTDTQYF.

The rearrangement links TRBV9 to TRBJ2-7; 9 nucleotides agree with TRBD1. After removal of 4 bases from V and 2 bases from J, the junction contained 7 bases not matched to a gene. The germline CDR1 and CDR2 sequences are SGDLS and YYNGEE. The CDR3 runs 15 residues. CDR3 region: CASSHSTGGTYEQYF. The CDR3, as DNA: TGTGCCAGCAGCCATTCGACAGGGGGTACCTACGAGCAGTACTTC.

The DNA of the CDR3 is TGTGCCAGCAGCCCCGACCTATCCTCCTACGAGCAGTACTTC. Residues: CASSPDLSSYEQYF. V and J are TRBV7-6 and TRBJ2-7; D is ambiguous. Germline CDR1 and CDR2: SGHVS and FNYEAQ. The CDR3 is 14 amino acids. Between the trimmed V and J ends, which lost 5 bases and 0 bases, there was a span of 11 bases.

Many counts were recorded for this clonotype. The rearrangement links TRBV20-1 to TRBJ2-7; TRBD2 agrees at 12 bases. Germline V gives CDR1 DFQATT, CDR2 SNEGSKA (reference sequence). The CDR3 runs 15 residues. The trim removed 6 bases at V and 1 base at J, leaving 7 bases unmatched. CDR3 region: CSAPGTSGFSYEQYF. For the CDR3, the DNA is TGCAGTGCCCCCGGGACTAGCGGGTTTTCCTACGAGCAGTACTTC.

V and J are TRBV28 and TRBJ2-1; D call uncertain. CDR1 MDHEN and CDR2 SYDVKM come from the germline V gene. The CDR3 is 15 amino acids. V lost 2 bases and J lost 4, with 12 bases in between. The CDR3 DNA follows: TGTGCCAGCAGTTTACGACACCTTAATTACAATGAGCAGTTCTTC. Protein product: CASSLRHLNYNEQFF.

This clonotype came up a few times. V and J are TRBV28 and TRBJ2-1; no definite D call. Trimming shortened V by 5 bases and J by 5 bases, and 16 bases separated the two germline ends. From germline, CDR1 is MDHEN and CDR2 SYDVKM. CDR3 length equals 15 residues. The CDR3 sequence: CASSPRPETHNEQFF. The CDR3 bases are TGTGCCAGCAGTCCCCGCCCAGAAACCCACAATGAGCAGTTCTTC.

This clonotype came up a few times. The gene calls are TRBV9 and TRBJ1-1, with D unclear. CDR1 SGDLS and CDR2 YYNGEE come from the germline V gene. Trimming shortened V by 0 bases and J by 4 bases, and 7 bases separated the two germline ends. The CDR3 covers 13 residues. Here the CDR3 reads CASSVEEGTEAFF. CDR3 DNA: TGTGCCAGCAGCGTAGAGGAGGGCACTGAAGCTTTCTTT. Using reference TRBV9 and TRBJ1-1 for the parts outside the CDR3, the full variable domain is DSGVTQTPKHLITATGQRVTLRCSPRSGDLSVYWYQQSLDQGLQFLIQYYNGEERAKGNILERFSAQQFPDLHSELNLSSLELGDSALYFCASSVEEGTEAFFGQGTRLTVV.

The V call is TRBV9, the J call TRBJ2-3; 12 nucleotides line up with TRBD2. Trimming cost V 3 bases and J 4 bases; bases outside gene matches: 6. CDR1 and CDR2 (germline): SGDLS, YYNGEE. The CDR3 length is 16 residues. The CDR3 DNA is TGTGCCAGCAGCGCTCGACTAGCGGGAGATTCAGATACGCAGTATTTT. This codes for CASSARLAGDSDTQYF. Variable domain in full (rest from reference TRBV9 and TRBJ2-3): DSGVTQTPKHLITATGQRVTLRCSPRSGDLSVYWYQQSLDQGLQFLIQYYNGEERAKGNILERFSAQQFPDLHSELNLSSLELGDSALYFCASSARLAGDSDTQYFGPGTRLTVL.

This clonotype came up a few times. The chain combines TRBV5-5 with TRBJ1-3; TRBD1 might be the D (5 bases). Deletions cut 3 bases from V and 2 bases from J, with 9 bases between. CDR1 is SGHKS, CDR2 YYEKEE, per germline (reference sequence). The CDR3 spans 14 residues. CDR3 DNA: TGTGCCAGCAGCTCGGTGGGGGCTGGAAACACCATATATTTT. It yields the protein CASSSVGAGNTIYF.

This clonotype was detected ten times or more. CDR3 in amino acids: CSARANGDGYYEQYF. The CDR3 nucleotides read TGCAGTGCTAGAGCGAACGGGGATGGGTACTACGAGCAGTACTTC. The gene calls are TRBV20-1 and TRBJ2-7, with TRBD2 as a possible D gene (5 bases). Germline V gene data show CDR1 as DFQATT and CDR2 as SNEGSKA (reference sequence). The V gene lost 1 base and the J gene lost 3 bases, with 16 bases spanning the gap. This CDR3 has 15 residues.

Only a few counts were recorded for this clonotype. The chain couples TRBV5-1 to TRBJ2-6; D is unresolved. The length of the CDR3 is 16 residues. Trimming took off 3 bases at V and 2 bases at J, with 12 bases between the two ends. Germline V gene lookup returns CDR1 SGHRS and CDR2 YFSETQ. In DNA, the CDR3 is TGCGCCAGCAGCTCGGACCCTGCCCCTGGGGCCAACGTCCTGACTTTC. It specifies CASSSDPAPGANVLTF.

This clonotype was counted only a few times. The chain combines TRBV27 with TRBJ2-7, with 9 bases lining up with TRBD1. Trimming at V came to 5 bases and at J to 5 bases, leaving 4 bases not matched to a gene. Germline CDR1 is MNHEY and CDR2 is SMNVEV (reference sequence). This CDR3 comprises 13 residues. The CDR3 nucleotides read TGTGCCAGCAGTAAACAGGGGGCGAACGAGCAGTACTTC. Translation: CASSKQGANEQYF.

This clonotype has only a few counts. This chain uses TRBV5-6 with TRBJ2-2; 12 bases map to TRBD2. Losses at the gene ends were 4 bases for V and 5 bases for J; bases not matched to a gene: 6. Germline CDR1 and CDR2: SGHDT and YYEEEE. This CDR3 is 16 amino acids long. CDR3 amino acids: CASSLLAGGPTGELFF. Written as DNA, the CDR3 is TGTGCCAGCAGCCTGCTAGCGGGAGGGCCAACCGGGGAGCTGTTTTTT.

There are many counts of this clonotype. The gene calls are TRBV29-1 and TRBJ2-5, with 13 positions matching TRBD2. Per the germline V gene, CDR1 is SQVTM and CDR2 is ANQGSEA. This CDR3 spans 15 amino acids. The V gene end was trimmed by 7 bases and the J gene end by 5 bases; junction bases not matched to a gene: 10. Here the CDR3 DNA reads TGCAGCGCTGGCCTCGGGACTAGCGGGATCGAGACCCAGTACTTC. Translating gives CSAGLGTSGIETQYF.

The chain couples TRBV6-2 or TRBV6-3 to TRBJ2-7; D could derive from TRBD1 or TRBD2 (5 bases each). Germline V gene lookup returns CDR1 MNHEY and CDR2 SVGEGT. The V gene lost 8 bases and the J gene lost 1 base, with 12 bases spanning the gap. This CDR3 contains 13 residues. The CDR3 reads CASHSGSSYEQYF. CDR3 coding DNA: TGTGCCAGCCACTCAGGGAGTTCCTACGAGCAGTACTTC.

The CDR3 is CSARAPFSINEQFF. The CDR3 bases are TGCAGTGCTAGAGCCCCATTTAGCATCAATGAGCAGTTCTTC. The V gene is TRBV20-1, the J gene TRBJ2-1; D not certain. V was pared by 1 base and J by 6 bases, with 13 bases between. The CDR3 is made up of 14 amino acids. In germline, CDR1 is DFQATT, CDR2 SNEGSKA (reference sequence).

There are a few counts of this clonotype. This may be a read error, as it is one base from a much larger clone. This rearrangement joins TRBV12-3 or TRBV12-4 to TRBJ2-7; 9 nucleotides align to TRBD1. This CDR3 is 15 amino acids long. V gave up 4 bases and J gave up 4 bases; unmatched junction bases: 8. The CDR3 loop is CASSSPGTGRYEQYF. DNA for the CDR3: TGTGCCAGCAGTTCCCCTGGGACAGGGAGGTACGAGCAGTACTTC.

This clonotype was found a few times. The chain joins TRBV7-2 to TRBJ1-1; D is undetermined. With 5 bases removed from V and 1 base from J, the gap between germline ends came to 11 bases. The CDR3 contains 14 residues. The germline V gene has CDR1 SGHTA and CDR2 FQGNSA. The chain's CDR3 is CASSATRRNTEAFF. CDR3 nucleotide sequence: TGTGCCAGCAGCGCGACCCGCAGGAACACTGAAGCTTTCTTT.

V gene TRBV7-9 combines with J gene TRBJ2-3; 9 bases align to TRBD1. This CDR3 region has 13 residues. The V gene end was trimmed by 1 base and the J gene end by 9 bases; junction bases not matched to a gene: 2. The germline V gene encodes CDR1 SEHNR and CDR2 FQNEAQ (reference sequence). CDR3 in DNA: TGTGCCAGCAGCTTAGGCGGACAGGGGACGCAGTATTTT. This gives the protein CASSLGGQGTQYF.

This clonotype was counted only a few times. The V gene is TRBV7-6, the J gene TRBJ2-5, with D perhaps being TRBD1 or TRBD2 (5 bases each). The CDR3 length is 15 residues. V dropped 5 bases and J dropped 4 bases, with 17 bases sitting between them. Germline V gene data show CDR1 as SGHVS and CDR2 as FNYEAQ. The CDR3: CASSLDWGPRETQYF. DNA of the CDR3: TGTGCCAGCAGCCTAGATTGGGGACCTCGAGAGACCCAGTACTTC.

This clonotype showed up many times. The chain joins TRBV28 to TRBJ2-5, with 8 positions matching TRBD1. This CDR3 spans 16 amino acids. Per germline, CDR1 MDHEN and CDR2 SYDVKM. V lost 4 bases to trimming and J lost 0 bases; unmatched junction nucleotides: 7. CDR3 loop: CASSWGDRRYQETQYF. CDR3 nucleotide sequence: TGTGCCAGCAGTTGGGGGGACAGGAGGTACCAAGAGACCCAGTACTTC.

J is TRBJ2-7 and V is TRBV4-3, with TRBD1 matching over 9 bases. The J segment lost 1 base and the V segment lost 0 bases, leaving 1 base of the junction unmatched. This CDR3 is built from 15 residues. Germline CDR1 LGHNA, CDR2 YSLEER. The DNA of the CDR3 is TGCGCCAGCAGCCAAGAGGGACAGGGATCCTACGAGCAGTACTTC. Encoded protein: CASSQEGQGSYEQYF.

This clonotype has just a few counts. At one of its ends the junction is not consistent with the germline gene, which may arise from a read error. The chain carries TRBV11-1 and TRBJ2-1; D ambiguous. This CDR3 spans 15 amino acids. Germline CDR1 is SGHAT and CDR2 is FQDESV (reference sequence). The DNA of the CDR3 is TGTGCCAGCAGCTTAGCCCAACTCCGGACGGGCCCTGCAGTTTTC. Amino acids: CASSLAQLRTGPAVF.